The text below deals with one T cell receptor beta chain. This clone was seen a single time. Its antigen is still unknown. The sample holds no much larger clone one base away, and base qualities are not on file. Libraries were constructed by the immunoSEQ multiplex PCR assay. TCRdb carries this immuneACCESS record with in-frame sequences only. Its versions omit some clonotypes, under half of them owing to an unresolved V gene in the studies checked, with the rest unexplained. This sample gives roughly 20,000 clones in total; about 80% of them show up just once. The ten largest make up about 3.6% of the sample. The data originate from a study of CD4+ T cells in melanoma (dated 2022 in TCRdb). Some background on the complete study: The study investigated neoantigen-specific CD4+ T cells in human melanoma. Results and caveats for the whole study, not just this receptor: Diverse differentiation states were reported to be shown by neoantigen-specific CD4+ T cells in melanoma. Neoantigen-specific CD4+ T cells were reported to be correlated with the function of CD8+ T cells, macrophages and B cells.

Donors were patients with melanoma. Sequencing was done on a sample of cells from a culture (not recorded whether cultured in vitro). The receptor was isolated from a human donor with melanoma.

The CDR3 reads CASSPLEAESTDTQYF. The nucleotide sequence is TGCGCCAGCAGTCCCTTGGAAGCGGAAAGCACAGATACGCAGTATTTT. The chain links TRBV10-1 with TRBJ2-3; tentative D gene TRBD2, with 5 bases matching. The CDR3 starts with the cysteine, ends with the phenylalanine, and has 16 residues. Only the CDR3 region is kept as DNA, spanning 48 bases read in frame from base 1. Based on the germline V gene (reference sequence), the CDR1 and CDR2 sequences are WNHNN and SYGVQD. Relative to germline, V is 5 bases shorter and J is 0 bases shorter, with 15 bases between their ends.